Below, 7 T cell receptor beta chains from the same sample are listed, as sequenced in a study of blood T cell repertoires in COVID-19. TCRdb's table, derived via immunoSEQ multiplex PCR, lists solely in-frame clones and lacks some. The sample has 150,000 to 200,000 clones, more than 75% seen once. Input material: peripheral blood. The receptors shown here come from a woman in her 70s with acute or convalescent COVID-19.

This chain joins TRBV5-3 and TRBJ1-2, with D unclear. TRBV5-3 is flagged as an ORF with uncertain function. With 2 bases removed from V and 0 bases from J, the gap between germline ends came to 17 bases. The CDR3 runs 17 residues. CDR3 coding DNA: TGTGCCAGAAGCTTACGCAAAGGGAGTATGGCTAACTATGGCTACACCTTC. It translates to CARSLRKGSMANYGYTF.

V usage is TRBV30 and J usage is TRBJ2-2, with D perhaps TRBD2 (6 bases). Per the germline V gene, CDR1 is GTSNPN and CDR2 is SVGIG (reference sequence). This CDR3 is built from 13 residues. Deletions cut 3 bases from V and 6 bases from J, with 11 bases between. CDR3 nucleotides: TGTGCCTGGAGCTATTTAGCGGCCGGGGAGCTGTTTTTT. This gives the protein CAWSYLAAGELFF.

This clone was seen once. The V call is TRBV28, the J call TRBJ2-1, with 8 bases that match TRBD2. Germline V gene sequence: CDR1 MDHEN, CDR2 SYDVKM. The CDR3 length is 15 residues. V lost 1 base to trimming and J lost 4 bases; unmatched junction nucleotides: 3. DNA of the CDR3: TGTGCCAGCAGTTTATCGGTAGCGGGATACAATGAGCAGTTCTTC. It codes for CASSLSVAGYNEQFF.

The rearrangement links TRBV7-2 to TRBJ1-2; 7 bases line up with TRBD1. With 6 bases clipped from V and 4 bases from J, the junction kept 11 bases outside the gene matches. This CDR3 spans 15 amino acids. Germline V CDR1 and CDR2: SGHTA, FQGNSA. The DNA for the CDR3 is TGTGCCAGCAGTCCCGTACAGGGGTCCGGCTATGGCTACACCTTC. The encoded protein is CASSPVQGSGYGYTF.

The chain joins TRBV11-2 to TRBJ2-7; 10 bases line up with TRBD2. CDR1 and CDR2 from the germline V gene are SGHAT and FQNNGV. CDR3 length equals 14 residues. Unmatched junction bases numbered 7, after V lost 4 bases and J lost 7 bases. In DNA form, the CDR3 reads TGTGCCAGCAGCTCGACTAGCGGGTTGGGGGAGCAGTACTTC. Protein: CASSSTSGLGEQYF.

V is TRBV19 and J is TRBJ2-3; 7 bases line up with TRBD1. The CDR3 covers 15 residues. The V and J ends lost 7 bases and 0 bases, in that order; junction bases with no gene match: 7. The germline gives CDR1 LNHDA, CDR2 SQIVND (reference sequence). The CDR3, as DNA: TGTGCCAGTATCAAGGGGGCCGACAGCACAGATACGCAGTATTTT. This codes for CASIKGADSTDTQYF.

The chain combines TRBV27 with TRBJ1-2; D possibly corresponds to TRBD1 (6 bases). There are 15 residues in the CDR3. V gave up 3 bases and J gave up 2 bases, with 13 bases separating them. CDR1 MNHEY and CDR2 SMNVEV come from the germline V gene (reference sequence). In nucleotides, the CDR3 is TGTGCCAGCAGTTTTCGGGGGGCGCGGAACTATGGCTACACCTTC. Amino acid sequence: CASSFRGARNYGYTF.